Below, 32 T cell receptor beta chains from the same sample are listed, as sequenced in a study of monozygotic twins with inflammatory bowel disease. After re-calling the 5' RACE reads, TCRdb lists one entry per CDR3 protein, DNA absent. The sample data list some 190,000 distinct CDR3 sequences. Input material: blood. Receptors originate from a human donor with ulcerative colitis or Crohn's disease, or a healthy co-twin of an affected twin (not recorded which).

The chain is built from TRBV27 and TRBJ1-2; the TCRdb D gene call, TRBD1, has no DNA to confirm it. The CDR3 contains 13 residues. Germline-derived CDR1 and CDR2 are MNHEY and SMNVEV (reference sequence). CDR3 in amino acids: CASSYGTGYGYTF.

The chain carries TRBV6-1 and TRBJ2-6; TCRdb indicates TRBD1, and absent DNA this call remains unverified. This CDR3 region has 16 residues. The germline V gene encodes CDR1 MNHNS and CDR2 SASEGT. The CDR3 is CASRLGTYTGANVLTF.

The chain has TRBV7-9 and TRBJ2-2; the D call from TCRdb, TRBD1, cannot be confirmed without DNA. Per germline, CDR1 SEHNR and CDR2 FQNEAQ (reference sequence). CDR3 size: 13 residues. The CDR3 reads CASRDRATGELFF.

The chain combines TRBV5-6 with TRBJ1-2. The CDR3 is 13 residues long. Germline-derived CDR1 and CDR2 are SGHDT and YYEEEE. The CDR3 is CASRGKKVPIYTF.

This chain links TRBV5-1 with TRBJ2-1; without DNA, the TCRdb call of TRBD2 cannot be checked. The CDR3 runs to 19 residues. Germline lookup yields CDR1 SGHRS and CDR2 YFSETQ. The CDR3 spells CASSTIPTSGGASWNEQFF.

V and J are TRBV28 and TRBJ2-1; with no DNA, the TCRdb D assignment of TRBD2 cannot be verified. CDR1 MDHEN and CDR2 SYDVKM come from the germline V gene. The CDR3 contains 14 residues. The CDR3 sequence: CASLTSGRSNEQFF. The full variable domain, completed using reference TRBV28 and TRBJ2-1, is DVKVTQSSRYLVKRTGEKVFLECVQDMDHENMFWYRQDPGLGLRLIYFSYDVKMKEKGDIPEGYSVSREKKERFSLILESASTNQTSMYLCASLTSGRSNEQFFGPGTRLTVL.

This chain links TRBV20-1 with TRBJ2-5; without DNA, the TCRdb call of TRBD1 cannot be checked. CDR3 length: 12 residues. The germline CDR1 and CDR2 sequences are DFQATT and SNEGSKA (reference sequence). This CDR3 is CSAPGGQETQYF.

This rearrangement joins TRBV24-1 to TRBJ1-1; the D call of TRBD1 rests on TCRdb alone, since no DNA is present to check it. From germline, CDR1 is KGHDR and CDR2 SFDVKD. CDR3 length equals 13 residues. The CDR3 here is CATRGAFGTEAFF.

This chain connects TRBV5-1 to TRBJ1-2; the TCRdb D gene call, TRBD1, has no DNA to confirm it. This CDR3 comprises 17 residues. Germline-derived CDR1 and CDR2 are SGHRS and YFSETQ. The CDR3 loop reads CASSLEPGATPTGGYTF.

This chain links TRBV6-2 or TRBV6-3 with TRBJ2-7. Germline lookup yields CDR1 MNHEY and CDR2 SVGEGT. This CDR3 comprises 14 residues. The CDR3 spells CASSLVAKSYEQYF.

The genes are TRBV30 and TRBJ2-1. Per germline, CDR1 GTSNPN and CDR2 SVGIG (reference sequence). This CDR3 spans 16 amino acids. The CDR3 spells CAWSPHLGLAYNEQFF.

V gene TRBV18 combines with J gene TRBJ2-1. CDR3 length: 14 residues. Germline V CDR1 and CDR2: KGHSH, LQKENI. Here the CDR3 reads CASSSGHLYNEQFF.

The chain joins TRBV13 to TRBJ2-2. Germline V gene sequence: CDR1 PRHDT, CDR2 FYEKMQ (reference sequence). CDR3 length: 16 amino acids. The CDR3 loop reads CASSLATAVDTGELVF. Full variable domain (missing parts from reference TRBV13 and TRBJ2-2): AAGVIQSPRHLIKEKRETATLKCYPIPRHDTVYWYQQGPGQDPQFLISFYEKMQSDKGSIPDRFSAQQFSDYHSELNMSSLELGDSALYFCASSLATAVDTGELVFGEGSRLTVL.

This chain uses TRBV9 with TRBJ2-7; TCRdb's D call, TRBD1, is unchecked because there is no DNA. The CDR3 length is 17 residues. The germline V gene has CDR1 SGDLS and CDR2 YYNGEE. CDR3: CASSPRDESFSSYEQYF.

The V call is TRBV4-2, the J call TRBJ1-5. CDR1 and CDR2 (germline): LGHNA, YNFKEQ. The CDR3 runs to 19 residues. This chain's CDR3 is CASSQDPHGQTTLNQPQHF.

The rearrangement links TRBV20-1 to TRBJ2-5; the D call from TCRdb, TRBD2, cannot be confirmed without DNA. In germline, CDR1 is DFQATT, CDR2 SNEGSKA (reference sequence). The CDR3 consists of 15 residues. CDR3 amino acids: CSARVGRQIQETQYF.

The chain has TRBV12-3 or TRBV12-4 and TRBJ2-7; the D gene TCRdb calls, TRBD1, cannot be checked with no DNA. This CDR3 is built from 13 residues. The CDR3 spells CASSFTRVYEQYF.

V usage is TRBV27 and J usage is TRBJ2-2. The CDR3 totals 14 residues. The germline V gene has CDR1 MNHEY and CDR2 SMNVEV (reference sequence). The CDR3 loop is CASSYELNTGELFF.

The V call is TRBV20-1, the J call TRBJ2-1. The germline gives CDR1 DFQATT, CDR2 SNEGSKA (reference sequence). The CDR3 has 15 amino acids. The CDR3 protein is CSARGKPRVNNEQFF.

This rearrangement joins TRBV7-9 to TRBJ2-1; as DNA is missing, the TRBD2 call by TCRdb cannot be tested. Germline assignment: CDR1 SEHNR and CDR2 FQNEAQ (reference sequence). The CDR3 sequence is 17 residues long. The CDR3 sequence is CASSLGLATGDHNEQFF.

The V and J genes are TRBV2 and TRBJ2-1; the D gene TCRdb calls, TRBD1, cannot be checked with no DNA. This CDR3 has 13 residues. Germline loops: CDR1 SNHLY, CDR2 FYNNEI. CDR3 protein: CATGGWVNNEQFF.

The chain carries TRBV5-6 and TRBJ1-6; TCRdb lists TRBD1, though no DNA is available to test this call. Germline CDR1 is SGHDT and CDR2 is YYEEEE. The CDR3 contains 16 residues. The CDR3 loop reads CASSFFYGAPGSPLHF. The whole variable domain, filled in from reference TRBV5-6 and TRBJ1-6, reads DAGVTQSPTHLIKTRGQQVTLRCSPKSGHDTVSWYQQALGQGPQFIFQYYEEEERQRGNFPDRFSGHQFPNYSSELNVNALLLGDSALYLCASSFFYGAPGSPLHFGNGTRLTVT.

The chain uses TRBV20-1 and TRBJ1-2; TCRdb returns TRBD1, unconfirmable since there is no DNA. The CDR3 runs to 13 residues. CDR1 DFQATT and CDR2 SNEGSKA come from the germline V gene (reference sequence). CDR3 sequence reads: CSARDGQVYGYTF.

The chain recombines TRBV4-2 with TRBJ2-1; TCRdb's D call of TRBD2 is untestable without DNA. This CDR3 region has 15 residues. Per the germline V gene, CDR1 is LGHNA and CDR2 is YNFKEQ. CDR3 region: CASSQGLAGGGEQFF.

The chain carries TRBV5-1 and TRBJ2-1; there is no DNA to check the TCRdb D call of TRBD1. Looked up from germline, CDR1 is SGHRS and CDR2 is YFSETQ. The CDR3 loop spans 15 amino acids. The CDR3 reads CASSPSPGTGDEQFF. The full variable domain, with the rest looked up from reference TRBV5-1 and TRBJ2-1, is KAGVTQTPRYLIKTRGQQVTLSCSPISGHRSVSWYQQTPGQGLQFLFEYFSETQRNKGNFPGRFSGRQFSNSRSEMNVSTLELGDSALYLCASSPSPGTGDEQFFGPGTRLTVL.

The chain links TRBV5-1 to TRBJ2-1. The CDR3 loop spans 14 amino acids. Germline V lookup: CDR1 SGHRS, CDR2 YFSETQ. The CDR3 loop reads CASRDRTSYNEQFF.

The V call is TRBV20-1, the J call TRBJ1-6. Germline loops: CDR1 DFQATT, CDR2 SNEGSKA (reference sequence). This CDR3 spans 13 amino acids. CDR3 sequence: CSASNNRHSPLHF.

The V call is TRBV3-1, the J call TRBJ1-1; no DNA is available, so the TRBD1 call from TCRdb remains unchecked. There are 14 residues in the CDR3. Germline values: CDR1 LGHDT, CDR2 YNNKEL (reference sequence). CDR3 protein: CASSQRTGGTEAFF.

CDR3 residues: CSWDKWGTDTQYF. This chain uses TRBV20-1 with TRBJ2-3; TCRdb reports TRBD2, a call that lacks DNA to check it against. The length of the CDR3 is 13 residues. Germline V gene lookup returns CDR1 DFQATT and CDR2 SNEGSKA (reference sequence).

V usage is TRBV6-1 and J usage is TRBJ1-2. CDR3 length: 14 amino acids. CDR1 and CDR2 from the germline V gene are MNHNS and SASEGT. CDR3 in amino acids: CASSEGLGNYGYTF.

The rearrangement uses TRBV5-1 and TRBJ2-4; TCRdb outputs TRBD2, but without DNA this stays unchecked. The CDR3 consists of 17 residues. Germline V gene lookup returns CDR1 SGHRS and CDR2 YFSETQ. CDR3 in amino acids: CASSLASDSGRRYIQYF.

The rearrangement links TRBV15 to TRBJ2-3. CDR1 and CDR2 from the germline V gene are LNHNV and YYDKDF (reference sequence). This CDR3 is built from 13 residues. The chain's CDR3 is CATSRDPADTQYF. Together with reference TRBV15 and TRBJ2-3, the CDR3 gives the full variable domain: DAMVIQNPRYQVTQFGKPVTLSCSQTLNHNVMYWYQQKSSQAPKLLFHYYDKDFNNEADTPDNFQSRRPNTSFCFLDIRSPGLGDTAMYLCATSRDPADTQYFGPGTRLTVL.